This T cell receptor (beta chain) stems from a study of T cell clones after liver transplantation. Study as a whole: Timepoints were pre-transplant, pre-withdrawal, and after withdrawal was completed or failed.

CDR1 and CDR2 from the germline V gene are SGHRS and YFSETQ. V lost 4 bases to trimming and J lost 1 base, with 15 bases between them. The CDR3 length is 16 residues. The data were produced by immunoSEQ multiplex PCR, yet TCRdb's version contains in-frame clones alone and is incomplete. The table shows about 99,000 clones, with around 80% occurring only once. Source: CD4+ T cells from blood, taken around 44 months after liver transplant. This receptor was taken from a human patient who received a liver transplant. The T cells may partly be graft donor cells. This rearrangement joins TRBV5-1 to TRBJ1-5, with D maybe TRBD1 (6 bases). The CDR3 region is CASSRTGMGSNQPQHF. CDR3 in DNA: TGCGCCAGCAGCCGCACAGGGATGGGAAGCAATCAGCCCCAGCATTTT.